The clone carrying this TCR beta chain was observed at least ten times. Its specificity is not known. Unique molecular identifiers featured in how the TCRbeta library was prepared. TCRdb called the PCR reads again in MiXCR, with one record for every CDR3 protein. There are 85,000 to 120,000 distinct CDR3 sequences in the sample; about 5.6% occur only once, and about 6% lies in the top ten. This entry belongs to a study of T-cell reconstitution after alpha-beta-depleted transplantation in children. Findings and limits, study-wide: The high TCRbeta diversity at day 60 in some patients came from surviving recipient T cells and thymic progenitors. Several hundred graft clones that had expanded were reportedly the source of alpha-beta T cells about two months after transplant.

V gave up 4 bases and J gave up 2 bases, with 12 bases separating them. The CDR3 runs 14 residues. This TCR came from a female patient between 2 and 15 years old who had a stem cell transplant for Fanconi anemia, so the T cells may come from the graft donor. This sample comprised PBMCs, mostly from graft donor cells, obtained 60 days after TCRalphabeta/CD19-depleted stem cell transplant. The V call is TRBV12-3 or TRBV12-4, the J call TRBJ2-7, with D perhaps TRBD1 (6 bases). The CDR3 DNA reads TGTGCCAGCAGTTCCCTGGGGGCAGCCTACGAGCAGTACTTC. Translating gives CASSSLGAAYEQYF.